This T cell receptor (beta chain) originates from a study of cytomegalovirus exposure and HLA in healthy donors. The CDR3 contains 13 residues. V was cut by 0 bases and J by 4 bases, with 5 bases left in between. Germline V gene lookup returns CDR1 ENHRY and CDR2 SYGVKD. Amplification used 60 Vbeta primers and 13 Jbeta primers. Measured with immunoSEQ multiplex PCR; TCRdb has only the in-frame clones, and not every one. The sample shows 150,000 to 200,000 clones, roughly 88% of them seen only once. The receptor was isolated from a man aged 18 to 35 in good health and CMV-seropositive. The genes are TRBV10-3 and TRBJ2-3; no definite D call. Sequencing used PBMCs. The CDR3 DNA follows: TGTGCCATCAGTGAGTCTACGGCAGATACGCAGTATTTT. The encoded protein is CAISESTADTQYF.